This T cell receptor beta chain stems from a study of T cells in Graves' hyperthyroidism and ophthalmopathy. Findings of the study overall: Model-based prediction identified ophthalmopathy a median around 6.5 months prior to its onset.

Fresh peripheral blood, under 11 ml, yielded the PBMCs. RNA transcripts served as the template for amplifying TCR beta CDR3 regions. Initially, a first-round RT-PCR of the TCR CDR3 employed the HTBI primer set. TCRdb re-analysed the multiplex PCR reads in MiXCR, keeping a single row per CDR3 protein. The data contain roughly 250,000 distinct CDR3 sequences, roughly 20% of them singletons. Germline V gives CDR1 GTSNPN, CDR2 SVGIG (reference sequence). The CDR3 covers 12 residues. Trimming removed 5 bases at V and 12 bases at J, with 17 bases between. On this clonotype itself: Its antigen is not identified.

The sequence was collected from a man aged 30 to 45 with Graves' ophthalmopathy. The gene calls are TRBV30 and TRBJ2-1, with D possibly called TRBD1 or TRBD2 (5 bases each). Sequencing used blood. The CDR3 is CAWGERDAVQFF. CDR3 in DNA: TGTGCCTGGGGGGAGAGGGACGCCGTGCAGTTCTTC.